A single sample gave rise to the 3 T cell receptor beta chains below, sequenced in a study of blood T cell repertoires in COVID-19. Assay used: immunoSEQ multiplex PCR; TCRdb lists only in-frame clones, some missing. This sample has a few hundred thousand clones, with more than 75% found just once. The sequencing sample was made of peripheral blood. The receptors here all came from a man in his forties or fifties with active or convalescent COVID-19.

This rearrangement joins TRBV10-3 to TRBJ2-3; a weak D match, TRBD2 (6 bases). V was clipped by 2 bases and J by 11 bases, with 17 bases between them. Per the germline V gene, CDR1 is ENHRY and CDR2 is SYGVKD. The CDR3 is 14 amino acids. CDR3 in amino acids: CAISEPGDSDLQYF. In DNA form, the CDR3 reads TGTGCCATCAGTGAGCCGGGAGACAGTGACCTGCAGTATTTT.

CDR3 loop: CASSPGQLNEQFF. In nucleotides, the CDR3 is TGTGCCAGCAGTCCGGGACAGTTAAATGAGCAGTTCTTC. The J gene is TRBJ2-1, the V gene TRBV14, with 7 positions matching TRBD1. The germline V gene encodes CDR1 SGHDN and CDR2 FVKESK. This CDR3 is 13 amino acids long. The V and J ends lost 6 bases and 7 bases, in that order; junction bases with no gene match: 6.

V usage is TRBV18 and J usage is TRBJ2-3; perhaps TRBD2 as D (6 bases). The V gene's germline CDR1 is KGHSH and CDR2 LQKENI. V was cut by 0 bases and J by 5 bases, with 9 bases left in between. This CDR3 contains 14 residues. In DNA form, the CDR3 reads TGTGCCAGCTCACCACCGCCCGGGGGAGATACGCAGTATTTT. Amino acid sequence: CASSPPPGGDTQYF.